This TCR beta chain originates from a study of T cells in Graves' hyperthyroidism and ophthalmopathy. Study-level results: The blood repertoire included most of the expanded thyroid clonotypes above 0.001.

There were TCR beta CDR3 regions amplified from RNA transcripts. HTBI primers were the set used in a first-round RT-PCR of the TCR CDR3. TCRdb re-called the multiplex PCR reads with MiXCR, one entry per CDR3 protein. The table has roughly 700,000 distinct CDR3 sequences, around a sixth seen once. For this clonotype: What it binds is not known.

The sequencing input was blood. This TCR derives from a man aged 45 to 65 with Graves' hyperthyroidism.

The CDR3 protein is CASSLRISNEKLFF. DNA of the CDR3: TGTGCCAGCAGCTTACGGATTTCTAATGAAAAACTGTTTTTT. This rearrangement joins TRBV13 to TRBJ1-4; D ambiguous. Trimming removed 2 bases from V and 3 bases from J, with 7 bases in between. The CDR3 runs to 14 residues. The germline V gene has CDR1 PRHDT and CDR2 FYEKMQ (reference sequence).